The source of this T cell receptor beta chain is a study of blood T cell repertoires in COVID-19. About the research overall: The United States, Italy and Spain supplied acute and convalescent COVID-19 samples.

Per the authors' pipeline: Amplification of reference gene primers was used by the study to estimate nucleated cell counts. TCRdb keeps only in-frame clones here, not all; method: immunoSEQ multiplex PCR. V and J calls plus clone size are reproduced from that table; the DNA served to infer D and trimming. This table has about 140,000 clones, approximately 80% appearing once. The ends lost 5 bases at V and 5 bases at J; junction bases unmatched: 8. The CDR3 is 14 residues long. Germline CDR1 and CDR2: SGHAT and FQNNGV. The clonotype was recovered from a woman older than 75 with active or convalescent COVID-19. Sequences were obtained from peripheral blood. The chain recombines TRBV11-2 with TRBJ1-1, with 7 positions matching TRBD1. Here the CDR3 DNA reads TGTGCCAGCAGCATTCGGGACAGTTGGACTGAAGCTTTCTTT. Translation gives CASSIRDSWTEAFF.